This T cell receptor (beta chain) emerged from a study of patients and donors after allogeneic stem cell transplantation. This clonotype turned up a few times. TCRdb re-called the RT-PCR reads through MiXCR, storing one row per CDR3 protein. The top ten hold 6% of the sample, which has roughly 960,000 distinct CDR3 sequences, over 15% seen once. There are 19 residues in the CDR3. After removal of 3 bases from V and 3 bases from J, the junction contained 15 bases not matched to a gene. The receptor was isolated from a human donor who was either an allogeneic HSCT recipient or a stem cell or donor lymphocyte infusion donor (not recorded which). It is not recorded whose cells these are; they may come from a transplant donor. The chain links TRBV12-3 or TRBV12-4 to TRBJ2-2; 8 nucleotides align to TRBD1. Sequencing was performed on blood, either unsorted or a sorted T cell fraction (not recorded which). CDR3 nucleotide sequence: TGTGCCAGCAGTTTGGGGGCTTGGGCAGGGGGCAAGGACACCGGGGAGCTGTTTTTT. It yields the protein CASSLGAWAGGKDTGELFF.